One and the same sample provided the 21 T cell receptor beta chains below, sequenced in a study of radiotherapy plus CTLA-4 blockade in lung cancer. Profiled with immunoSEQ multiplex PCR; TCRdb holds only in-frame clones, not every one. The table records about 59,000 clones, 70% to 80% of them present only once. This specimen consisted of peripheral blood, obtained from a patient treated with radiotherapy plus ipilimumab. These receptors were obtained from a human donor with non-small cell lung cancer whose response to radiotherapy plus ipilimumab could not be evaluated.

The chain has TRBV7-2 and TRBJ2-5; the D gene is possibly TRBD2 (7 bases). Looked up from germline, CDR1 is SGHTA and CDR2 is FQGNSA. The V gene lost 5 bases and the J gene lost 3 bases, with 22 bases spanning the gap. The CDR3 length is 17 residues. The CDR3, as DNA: TGTGCCAGCAGCCATAACTGGTCGGGGGGCAGCAAAGAGACCCAGTACTTC. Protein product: CASSHNWSGGSKETQYF.

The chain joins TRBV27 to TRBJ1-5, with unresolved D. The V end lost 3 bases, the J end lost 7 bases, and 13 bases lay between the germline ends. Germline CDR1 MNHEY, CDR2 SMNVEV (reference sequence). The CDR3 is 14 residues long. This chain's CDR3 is CASSLVAGGQPQHF. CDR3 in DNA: TGTGCCAGCAGTTTGGTGGCAGGAGGACAGCCCCAGCATTTT.

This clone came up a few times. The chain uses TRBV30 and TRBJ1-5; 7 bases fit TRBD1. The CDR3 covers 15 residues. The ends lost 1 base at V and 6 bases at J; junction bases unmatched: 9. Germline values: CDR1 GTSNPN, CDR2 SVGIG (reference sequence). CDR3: CAWSDLDRLGQPQHF. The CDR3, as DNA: TGTGCCTGGAGTGACCTGGACAGGCTAGGTCAGCCCCAGCATTTT.

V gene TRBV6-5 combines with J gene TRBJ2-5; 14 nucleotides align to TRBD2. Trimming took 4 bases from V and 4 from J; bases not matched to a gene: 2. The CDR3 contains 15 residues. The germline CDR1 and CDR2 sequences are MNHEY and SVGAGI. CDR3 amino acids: CASSWGLAGAETQYF. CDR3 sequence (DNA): TGTGCCAGCAGTTGGGGACTAGCGGGGGCAGAGACCCAGTACTTC.

DNA for the CDR3: TGTGCCAGTAGTAGGACTAGAAACAATGAGCAGTTCTTC. It yields the protein CASSRTRNNEQFF. J is TRBJ2-1 and V is TRBV19, with TRBD2 identical over 7 bases. V was pared by 4 bases and J by 5 bases, with 2 bases of the junction left unmatched. This CDR3 region has 13 residues. Germline CDR1 reads LNHDA; CDR2 reads SQIVND (reference sequence).

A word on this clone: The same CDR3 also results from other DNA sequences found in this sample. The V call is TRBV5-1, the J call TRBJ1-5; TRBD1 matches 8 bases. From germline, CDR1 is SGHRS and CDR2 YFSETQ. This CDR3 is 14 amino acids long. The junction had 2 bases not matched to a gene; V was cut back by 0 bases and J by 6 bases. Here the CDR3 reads CASSLGTGFQPQHF. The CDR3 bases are TGCGCCAGCAGCTTGGGGACAGGGTTTCAGCCCCAGCATTTT.

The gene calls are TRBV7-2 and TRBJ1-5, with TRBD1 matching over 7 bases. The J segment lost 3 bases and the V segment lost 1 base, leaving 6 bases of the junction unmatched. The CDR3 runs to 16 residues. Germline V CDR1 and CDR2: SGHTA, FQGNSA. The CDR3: CASSLGGTAYNQPQHF. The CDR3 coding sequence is TGTGCCAGCAGCTTAGGAGGGACAGCCTACAATCAGCCCCAGCATTTT.

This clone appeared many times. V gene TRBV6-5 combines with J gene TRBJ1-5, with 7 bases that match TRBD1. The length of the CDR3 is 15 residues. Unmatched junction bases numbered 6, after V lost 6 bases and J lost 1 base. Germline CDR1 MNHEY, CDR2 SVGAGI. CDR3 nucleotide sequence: TGTGCCAGCAGGCCGAGGGGGCCAAGCAATCAGCCCCAGCATTTT. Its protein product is CASRPRGPSNQPQHF.

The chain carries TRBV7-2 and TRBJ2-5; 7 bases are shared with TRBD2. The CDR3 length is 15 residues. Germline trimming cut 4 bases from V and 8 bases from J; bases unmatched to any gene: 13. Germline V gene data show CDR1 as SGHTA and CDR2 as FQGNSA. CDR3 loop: CASSSPFQRGDTQYF. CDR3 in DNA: TGTGCCAGCAGCTCCCCGTTCCAGCGGGGTGACACCCAGTACTTC.

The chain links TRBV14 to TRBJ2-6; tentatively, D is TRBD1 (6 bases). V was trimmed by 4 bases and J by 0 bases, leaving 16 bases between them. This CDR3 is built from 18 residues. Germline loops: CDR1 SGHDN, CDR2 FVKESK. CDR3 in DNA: TGTGCCAGCAGCCGAGAGACAGGCTTAAGCTCTGGGGCCAACGTCCTGACTTTC. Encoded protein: CASSRETGLSSGANVLTF.

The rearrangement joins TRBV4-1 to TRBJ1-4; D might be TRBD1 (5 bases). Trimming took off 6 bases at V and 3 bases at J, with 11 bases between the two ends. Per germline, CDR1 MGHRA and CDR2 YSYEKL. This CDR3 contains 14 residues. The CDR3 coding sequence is TGCGCCAGCAGAACAGGTTTTGCTAATGAAAAACTGTTTTTT. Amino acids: CASRTGFANEKLFF.

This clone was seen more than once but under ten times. CDR3 coding DNA: TGTGCCAGTAGTATTACAGGGAACACTGAAGCTTTCTTT. Translated: CASSITGNTEAFF. The chain links TRBV19 to TRBJ1-1; D may be TRBD1 (5 bases). The CDR3 has 13 residues. V lost 3 bases and J 1 base, leaving 6 bases between the germline ends. Per germline, CDR1 LNHDA and CDR2 SQIVND (reference sequence).

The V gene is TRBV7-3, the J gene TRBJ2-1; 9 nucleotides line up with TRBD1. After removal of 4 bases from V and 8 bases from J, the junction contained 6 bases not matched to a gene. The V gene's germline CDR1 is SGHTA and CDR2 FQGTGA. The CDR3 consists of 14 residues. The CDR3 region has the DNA TGTGCCAGCAGCTCCGGGACAGGGACGGATGAGCAGTTCTTC. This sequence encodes CASSSGTGTDEQFF.

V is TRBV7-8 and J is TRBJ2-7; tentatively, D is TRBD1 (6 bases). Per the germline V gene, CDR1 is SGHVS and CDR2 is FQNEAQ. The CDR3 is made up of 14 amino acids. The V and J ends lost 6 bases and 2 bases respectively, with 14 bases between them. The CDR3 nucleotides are TGTGCCAGCAGGCGGACAGATCTAACCTACGAGCAGTACTTC. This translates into CASRRTDLTYEQYF. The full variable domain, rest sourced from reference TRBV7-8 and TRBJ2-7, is GAGVSQSPRYKVAKRGQDVALRCDPISGHVSLFWYQQALGQGPEFLTYFQNEAQLDKSGLPSDRFFAERPEGSVSTLKIQRTQQEDSAVYLCASRRTDLTYEQYFGPGTRLTVT.

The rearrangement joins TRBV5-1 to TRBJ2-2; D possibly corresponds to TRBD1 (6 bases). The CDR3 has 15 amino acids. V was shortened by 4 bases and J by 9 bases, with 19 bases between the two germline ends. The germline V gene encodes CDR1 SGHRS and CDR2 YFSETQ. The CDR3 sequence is CASSRTTNRVRELFF. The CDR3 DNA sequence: TGCGCCAGCAGCCGAACCACCAACAGGGTGCGGGAGCTGTTTTTT.

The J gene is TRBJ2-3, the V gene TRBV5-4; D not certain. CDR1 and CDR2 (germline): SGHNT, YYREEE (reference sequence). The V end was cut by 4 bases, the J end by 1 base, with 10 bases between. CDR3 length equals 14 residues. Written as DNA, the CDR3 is TGTGCCAGCAGCCTACCCTACCGCACAGATACGCAGTATTTT. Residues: CASSLPYRTDTQYF.

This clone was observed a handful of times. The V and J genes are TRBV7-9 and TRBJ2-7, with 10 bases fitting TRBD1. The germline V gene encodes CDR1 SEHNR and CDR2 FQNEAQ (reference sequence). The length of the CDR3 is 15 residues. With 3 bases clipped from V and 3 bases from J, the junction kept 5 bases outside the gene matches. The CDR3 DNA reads TGTGCCAGCAGCTTCGGAGACAGGGGGCTCTACGAGCAGTACTTC. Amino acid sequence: CASSFGDRGLYEQYF.

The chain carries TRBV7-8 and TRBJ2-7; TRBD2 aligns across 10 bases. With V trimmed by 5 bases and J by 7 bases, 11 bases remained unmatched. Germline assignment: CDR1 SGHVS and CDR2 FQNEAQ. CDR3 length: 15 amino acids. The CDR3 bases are TGTGCCAGCAGCCCTCACCTAGCGGGAGATAGGGAGCAGTACTTC. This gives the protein CASSPHLAGDREQYF.

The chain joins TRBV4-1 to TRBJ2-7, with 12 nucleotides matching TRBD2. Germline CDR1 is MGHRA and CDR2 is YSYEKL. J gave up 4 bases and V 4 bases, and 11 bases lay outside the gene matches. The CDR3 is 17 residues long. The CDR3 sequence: CASSPTSGSRGVYEQYF. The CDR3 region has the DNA TGCGCCAGCAGCCCGACTAGCGGGAGTAGAGGGGTATACGAGCAGTACTTC.

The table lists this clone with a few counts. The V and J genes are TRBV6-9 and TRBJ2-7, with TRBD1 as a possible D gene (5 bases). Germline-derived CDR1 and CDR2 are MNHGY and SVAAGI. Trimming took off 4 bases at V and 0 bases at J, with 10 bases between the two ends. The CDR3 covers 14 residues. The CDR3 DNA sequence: TGTGCCAGCAGTTCCCTGACAGACTCCTACGAGCAGTACTTC. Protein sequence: CASSSLTDSYEQYF.

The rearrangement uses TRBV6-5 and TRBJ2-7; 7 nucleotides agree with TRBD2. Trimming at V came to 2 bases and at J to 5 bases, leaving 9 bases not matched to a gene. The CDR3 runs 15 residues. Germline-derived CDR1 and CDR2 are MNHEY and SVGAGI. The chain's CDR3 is CASSYGGGSGDEQYF. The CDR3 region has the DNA TGTGCCAGCAGTTACGGAGGCGGGAGTGGGGACGAGCAGTACTTC.